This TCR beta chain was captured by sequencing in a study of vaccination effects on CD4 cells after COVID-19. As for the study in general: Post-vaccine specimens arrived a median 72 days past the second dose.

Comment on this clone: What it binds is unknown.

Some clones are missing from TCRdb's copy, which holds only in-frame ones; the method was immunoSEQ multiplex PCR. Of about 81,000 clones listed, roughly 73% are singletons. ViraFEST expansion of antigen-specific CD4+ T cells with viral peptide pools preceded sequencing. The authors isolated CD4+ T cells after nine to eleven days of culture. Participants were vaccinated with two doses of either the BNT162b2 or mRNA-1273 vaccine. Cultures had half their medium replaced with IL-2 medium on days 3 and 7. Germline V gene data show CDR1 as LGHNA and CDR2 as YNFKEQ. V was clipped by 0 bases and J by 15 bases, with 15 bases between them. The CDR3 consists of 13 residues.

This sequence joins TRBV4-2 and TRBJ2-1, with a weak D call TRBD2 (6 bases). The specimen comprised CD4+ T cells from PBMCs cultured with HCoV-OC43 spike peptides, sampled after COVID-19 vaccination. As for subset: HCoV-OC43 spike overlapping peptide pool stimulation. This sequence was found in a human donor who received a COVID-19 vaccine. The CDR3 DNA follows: TGTGCCAGCAGCCAAGATACGGGCCTAGCGTCGTTCTTC. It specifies CASSQDTGLASFF.